Below are 18 T cell receptor beta chains sequenced from a single sample in a study of cytomegalovirus exposure and HLA in healthy donors. Amplification used 60 Vbeta primers and 13 Jbeta primers. Clones were read by immunoSEQ multiplex PCR, and TCRdb kept only the in-frame ones, dropping some. The repertoire holds roughly 100,000 clones, 65% to 85% seen once, with about 5.7% in the top ten. Source material: PBMCs. The receptors were gathered from a male donor in good health and CMV-seronegative.

The sample holds a few counts of this clone. This chain uses TRBV6-5 with TRBJ1-1, with D maybe TRBD1 (5 bases). Trimming removed 2 bases at V and 6 bases at J, with 10 bases between. Germline CDR1 reads MNHEY; CDR2 reads SVGAGI. This CDR3 has 13 residues. CDR3 amino acids: CASSYPQGSEAFF. DNA of the CDR3: TGTGCCAGCAGTTACCCGCAGGGCTCTGAAGCTTTCTTT.

This clone came up a few times. The gene calls are TRBV7-9 and TRBJ2-7, with D perhaps TRBD1 (6 bases). Germline values: CDR1 SEHNR, CDR2 FQNEAQ (reference sequence). The CDR3 sequence is 14 residues long. Trimming removed 5 bases from V and 6 bases from J, with 17 bases in between. As DNA, the CDR3 is TGTGCCAGCAGCCCGACTCCAGGGGAAGTCGAGCAGTACTTC. Protein sequence: CASSPTPGEVEQYF.

V and J are TRBV10-3 and TRBJ1-4, with 7 bases fitting TRBD1. Germline-derived CDR1 and CDR2 are ENHRY and SYGVKD. Unmatched junction bases numbered 7, after V lost 5 bases and J lost 1 base. This CDR3 has 16 residues. For the CDR3, the DNA is TGTGCCATCAGTCCAGCTCGACAGGGAACTAATGAAAAACTGTTTTTT. Translating gives CAISPARQGTNEKLFF.

This clone was seen repeatedly, ten times or more. J is TRBJ2-3 and V is TRBV27; TRBD2 matches 12 bases. This CDR3 region has 15 residues. In germline, CDR1 is MNHEY, CDR2 SMNVEV (reference sequence). J was trimmed by 8 bases and V by 5 bases; bases with no gene match: 8. CDR3 nucleotides: TGTGCCAGCAGTCTCAGGACTAGCGGGATTGGTACGCAGTATTTT. Protein product: CASSLRTSGIGTQYF.

This chain joins TRBV27 and TRBJ1-1, with D tentatively TRBD1 (5 bases). V was shortened by 5 bases and J by 1 base, with 14 bases between the two germline ends. CDR1 and CDR2 (germline): MNHEY, SMNVEV (reference sequence). The CDR3 has 15 amino acids. The CDR3, as DNA: TGTGCCAGCAGTCCCCTCGCAGGGTCGAACACTGAAGCTTTCTTT. Residues: CASSPLAGSNTEAFF.

A word on this clone: The germline gene is not matched at one end of the junction; a read error may be the cause. The chain employs TRBV5-8 and TRBJ1-4; D remains ambiguous. Germline V lookup: CDR1 SGHTS, CDR2 YDEGEE. The CDR3 contains 12 residues. CDR3 sequence reads: CASRGRRFPTVF. For the CDR3, the DNA is TGTGCCAGCAGAGGGAGAAGATTCCCGACTGTTTTT.

This sequence joins TRBV11-2 and TRBJ1-2; D gene uncertain. The germline V gene has CDR1 SGHAT and CDR2 FQNNGV. The V end lost 0 bases, the J end lost 7 bases, and 12 bases lay between the germline ends. This CDR3 region has 14 residues. This chain's CDR3 is CASSLEFQTGGYTF. In nucleotides, the CDR3 is TGTGCCAGCAGCTTAGAGTTCCAAACGGGTGGCTACACCTTC. The full variable domain, with the rest looked up from reference TRBV11-2 and TRBJ1-2, is EAGVAQSPRYKIIEKRQSVAFWCNPISGHATLYWYQQILGQGPKLLIQFQNNGVVDDSQLPKDRFSAERLKGVDSTLKIQPAKLEDSAVYLCASSLEFQTGGYTFGSGTRLTVV.

Here the CDR3 DNA reads TGTGCCAGCCGCAGGGGTTTGAACACTGAAGCTTTCTTT. This sequence encodes CASRRGLNTEAFF. The V and J genes are TRBV28 and TRBJ1-1; TRBD1 is a possible D gene (6 bases). Germline values: CDR1 MDHEN, CDR2 SYDVKM. This CDR3 spans 13 amino acids. V lost 8 bases and J lost 0, with 10 bases in between.

The J gene is TRBJ1-1, the V gene TRBV7-3; 9 nucleotides match TRBD1. The germline V gene encodes CDR1 SGHTA and CDR2 FQGTGA. The CDR3 runs 16 residues. The J segment lost 1 base and the V segment lost 4 bases, leaving 7 bases of the junction unmatched. The CDR3 coding sequence is TGTGCCAGCAGCTCTTGGACAGGGGCGACGAACACTGAAGCTTTCTTT. The encoded protein is CASSSWTGATNTEAFF.

This chain links TRBV11-3 with TRBJ2-7, with D maybe TRBD1 (8 bases). CDR3 size: 14 residues. The germline V gene has CDR1 SGHNT and CDR2 YENEEA. The V end lost 5 bases, the J end lost 6 bases, and 17 bases lay between the germline ends. The CDR3 DNA is TGTGCCAGCAGCCGAGACAGGGGAGGGGCCGAGCAGTACTTC. Translated: CASSRDRGGAEQYF.

J is TRBJ2-1 and V is TRBV5-1, with 8 bases that match TRBD2. After removal of 0 bases from V and 7 bases from J, the junction contained 9 bases not matched to a gene. CDR3 length: 16 residues. Germline V gene lookup returns CDR1 SGHRS and CDR2 YFSETQ. CDR3 protein: CASSLEVAGGGNEQFF. Written as DNA, the CDR3 is TGCGCCAGCAGCTTGGAGGTGGCGGGAGGAGGTAATGAGCAGTTCTTC. Drawing the rest from reference TRBV5-1 and TRBJ2-1, the complete variable domain is KAGVTQTPRYLIKTRGQQVTLSCSPISGHRSVSWYQQTPGQGLQFLFEYFSETQRNKGNFPGRFSGRQFSNSRSEMNVSTLELGDSALYLCASSLEVAGGGNEQFFGPGTRLTVL.

The chain combines TRBV5-6 with TRBJ1-4; D not resolved. V was shortened by 1 base and J by 4 bases, with 5 bases between the two germline ends. Looked up from germline, CDR1 is SGHDT and CDR2 is YYEEEE. The CDR3 covers 13 residues. The DNA for the CDR3 is TGTGCCAGCAGCTTGCCCAGTAATGAAAAACTGTTTTTT. This codes for CASSLPSNEKLFF.

Here the CDR3 reads CASSRDRAEQYF. The DNA of the CDR3 is TGTGCCAGTAGTAGGGACAGGGCAGAGCAGTACTTC. This chain joins TRBV19 and TRBJ2-7, with 9 bases that match TRBD1. Germline lookup yields CDR1 LNHDA and CDR2 SQIVND (reference sequence). There are 12 residues in the CDR3. V was pared by 4 bases and J by 7 bases, with 2 bases of the junction left unmatched.

CDR3 nucleotides: TGTGCCAGCTCACCTGCAGGGCACTCTGGAAACACCATATATTTT. It specifies CASSPAGHSGNTIYF. The chain carries TRBV18 and TRBJ1-3; D is perhaps TRBD1 (5 bases). CDR3 length: 15 amino acids. Between the trimmed V and J ends, which lost 3 bases and 0 bases, there was a span of 9 bases. Germline-derived CDR1 and CDR2 are KGHSH and LQKENI.

The rearrangement uses TRBV29-1 and TRBJ2-1; 7 nucleotides match TRBD1. Germline V gene sequence: CDR1 SQVTM, CDR2 ANQGSEA. The CDR3 length is 13 residues. V was clipped by 7 bases and J by 6 bases; unmatched bases: 9. CDR3 loop: CSGRDSYSNEQFF. The CDR3 nucleotides are TGCAGCGGCCGGGACAGTTATTCCAATGAGCAGTTCTTC.

The V and J genes are TRBV19 and TRBJ2-7; D is perhaps TRBD2 (5 bases). CDR3 size: 14 residues. The germline V gene has CDR1 LNHDA and CDR2 SQIVND (reference sequence). The germline V and J ends were trimmed by 1 base and 4 bases, with 11 bases remaining between them. The chain's CDR3 is CASSIVGGGYEQYF. As DNA, the CDR3 is TGTGCCAGTAGTATAGTTGGAGGTGGGTACGAGCAGTACTTC.

The table lists this clone with a count of one. Additional DNA sequences in this sample encode the identical CDR3. V is TRBV4-2 and J is TRBJ2-5, with TRBD2 matching 14 bases. Germline assignment: CDR1 LGHNA and CDR2 YNFKEQ. The length of the CDR3 is 17 residues. The V gene end was trimmed by 4 bases and the J gene end by 3 bases; junction bases not matched to a gene: 7. The CDR3 here is CASSLNPGLAGEETQYF. CDR3 DNA: TGTGCCAGCAGCCTCAACCCGGGACTAGCGGGAGAAGAGACCCAGTACTTC.

The V gene is TRBV7-2, the J gene TRBJ2-3; 12 bases are shared with TRBD2. CDR1 is SGHTA, CDR2 FQGNSA, per germline. V trimming: 5 bases; J trimming: 4 bases; junction bases outside the gene matches: 7. The CDR3 totals 16 residues. The CDR3 sequence is CASSPRLAGESDTQYF. The CDR3, as DNA: TGTGCCAGCAGCCCTCGACTAGCGGGGGAATCAGATACGCAGTATTTT.